This TCR beta chain was sequenced for a study of early T cells in non-severe SARS-CoV-2 infection (dated by TCRdb to 2020 to 2022). Some background on the complete study: Because TCR sequencing relied on bulk RNA taken from unsorted whole blood, pairing of alpha and beta chains was not possible.

The study was a case-control design nested within a healthcare worker cohort in London, UK, with weekly nasopharyngeal swab PCR tests and blood sampling. Healthcare workers were recruited during the week of the UK lockdown, between 23 and 31 March 2020, and followed weekly for up to 16 weeks. This clonotype has at least ten counts. Its antigen is unknown. No base qualities exist here, and no much larger clone lies one base off it. What the work shows at the level of the full study, not this receptor alone: VDJdb matching was skewed toward anti-spike CD8 responses and likely underestimated virus-specific expansions by missing private and CD4 specificities.

The library was obtained by 5' RACE. Data came from a NextSeq 500. The TCR library protocol attached unique molecular identifiers to individual cDNA molecules to correct for sequencing error and PCR bias. Sequencing covered both TCR alpha and beta chains, and within each sample the abundances of alpha and beta sequences were tightly co-correlated. The study's processing was this. V gene, J gene and CDR3 annotation of TCR sequences was performed with Decombinator V4. TCRs were defined as expanded if a significant change between any two time points was detected under a Poisson model with p below 0.0001. TCR abundances were normalised to the total number of TCRs sequenced in each sample and reported as counts per million. TRAV1-2 paired with TRAJ12, TRAJ20 or TRAJ33 defined MAIT TCRs, while TRAV10 paired with TRAJ18 defined iNKT TCRs. VDJdb, accessed on 1 November 2021, was searched for TCRs annotated for CMV, EBV and SARS-CoV-2, and TCRs annotated for more than one antigen were excluded. TCRdb passed the public sequencing reads through fastp at Q25 and MiXCR, retaining productive beta sequences. Here each entry gathers all rows of one CDR3 protein and keeps the most common genes and DNA. The V and J calls follow TCRdb's processing rather than the paper's. The sample table lists more than 35,000 distinct CDR3 sequences, roughly 5.7% of them with a count of one. 4.8% of the sample is taken by the ten largest.

The CDR3 holds 20 amino acids from the cysteine to the phenylalanine. The CDR3 DNA has 60 bases and is translated from base 1. CDR1 and CDR2 (SGHVS, FQNEAQ) derive from the germline V gene. Germline trimming: 2 bases from V, 6 bases from J; junction bases outside gene matches: 21. Sequencing used whole blood. The V and J genes are TRBV7-8 and TRBJ2-1; 8 of the junction bases match TRBD1. The clonotype was recovered from an adult who was a healthcare worker with PCR-confirmed SARS-CoV-2 infection or an uninfected control (not recorded which). This receptor has the CDR3 CASSLIGLGQGLTLGNEQFF. The sequenced DNA: TGTGCCAGCAGCTTAATCGGCCTTGGACAGGGCTTAACCCTGGGCAATGAGCAGTTCTTC.